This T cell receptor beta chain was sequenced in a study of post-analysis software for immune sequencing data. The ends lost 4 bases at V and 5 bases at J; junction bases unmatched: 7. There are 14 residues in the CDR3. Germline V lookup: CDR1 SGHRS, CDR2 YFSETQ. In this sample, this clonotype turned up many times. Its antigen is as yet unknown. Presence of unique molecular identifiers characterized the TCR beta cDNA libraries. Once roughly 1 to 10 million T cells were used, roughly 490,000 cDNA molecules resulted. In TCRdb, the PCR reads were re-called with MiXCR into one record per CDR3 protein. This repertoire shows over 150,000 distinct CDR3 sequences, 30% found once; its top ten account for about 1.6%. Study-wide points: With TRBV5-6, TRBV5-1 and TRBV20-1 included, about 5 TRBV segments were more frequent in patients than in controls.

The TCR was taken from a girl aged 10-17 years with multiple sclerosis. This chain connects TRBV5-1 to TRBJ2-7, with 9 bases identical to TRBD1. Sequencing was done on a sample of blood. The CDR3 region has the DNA TGCGCCAGCAGCCTGGACAGGGGTAGAAACGAGCAGTACTTC. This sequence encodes CASSLDRGRNEQYF. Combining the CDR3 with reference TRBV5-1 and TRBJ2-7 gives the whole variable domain KAGVTQTPRYLIKTRGQQVTLSCSPISGHRSVSWYQQTPGQGLQFLFEYFSETQRNKGNFPGRFSGRQFSNSRSEMNVSTLELGDSALYLCASSLDRGRNEQYFGPGTRLTVT.